Listed below are T cell receptor beta chains from one sample, sequenced in a study of cytotoxic CD8 clonotypes in ibrutinib-treated CLL. The protocol was immunoSEQ multiplex PCR, while the TCRdb copy is restricted to in-frame clones and leaves out a portion. The sample holds fewer than 45,000 clones; about 70% are singletons and the top ten take 15% to 20%. This specimen consisted of PBMCs, obtained at disease progression, from a patient treated with ibrutinib. The receptors stem from a human donor with chronic lymphocytic leukemia. Each CDR3 is given with its conserved first and last residue. The D gene is left open where the match is weak. Clone size is not always given. Where it is, it says once, few, many or a class for expanded clones.

.	TRBV15	TRBJ2-7	.	14	TGTGCCACCAGCAGAGCCCGGGACTCCTACGAGCAGTACTTC	CATSRARDSYEQYF
.	TRBV5-1	TRBJ2-5	.	15	TGCGCCAGCAGCTTGAATGGGGCCCCCACAGAGACCCAGTACTTC	CASSLNGAPTETQYF
.	TRBV13	TRBJ1-2	.	15	TGTGCCAGCAGCACCAGGGACTCTCTAAACTATGGCTACACCTTC	CASSTRDSLNYGYTF
.	TRBV5-1	TRBJ1-1	.	13	TGCGCCAGCAGCGACGCTATGAACACTGAAGCTTTCTTT	CASSDAMNTEAFF
TRBD2	TRBV9	TRBJ2-1	.	16	TGTGCCAGCAGCGTCCTTTCCGGGACTAACGGGAATGAGCAGTTCTTC	CASSVLSGTNGNEQFF
.	TRBV6-5	TRBJ1-5	.	14	TGTGCCAGCAGCCAGAGCTCGGGCAATCAGCCCCAGCATTTT	CASSQSSGNQPQHF
.	TRBV6-1	TRBJ1-4	.	14	TGTGCCAGCAGTCTCGCAGGGCTAAATGAAAAACTGTTTTTT	CASSLAGLNEKLFF
.	TRBV5-6	TRBJ1-2	once	13	TGTGCCAGCAGCCCATCCGGGCAGGGCGGCTACACCTTC	CASSPSGQGGYTF
.	TRBV21-1	TRBJ2-7	.	19	TGTGCCAGCAGCAAAATAGCCACCCGACAAGGCCGCGTTTCCTACGAGCAGTACTTC	CASSKIATRQGRVSYEQYF
.	TRBV13	TRBJ1-6	few	14	TGTGCCAGCAGCTTACAGGGGTACGGTTCACCCCTCCACTTT	CASSLQGYGSPLHF
TRBD2	TRBV7-8	TRBJ2-3	.	16	TGTGCCAGCAGCTCCGGGACTAGCGGGGTGGGAGATACGCAGTATTTT	CASSSGTSGVGDTQYF
.	TRBV6-5	TRBJ1-2	.	13	TGTGCCAGCAGTTACGACCGGAGAAGGGGCTACACCTTC	CASSYDRRRGYTF
.	TRBV6-5	TRBJ1-4	.	15	TGTGCCAGCAGTTACTCGATCGGTGGTGGTGAAAAACTGTTTTTT	CASSYSIGGGEKLFF
TRBD1	TRBV2	TRBJ2-1	.	14	TGTGCCAGCAGCCGACAGGGGGGGAACAATGAGCAGTTCTTC	CASSRQGGNNEQFF